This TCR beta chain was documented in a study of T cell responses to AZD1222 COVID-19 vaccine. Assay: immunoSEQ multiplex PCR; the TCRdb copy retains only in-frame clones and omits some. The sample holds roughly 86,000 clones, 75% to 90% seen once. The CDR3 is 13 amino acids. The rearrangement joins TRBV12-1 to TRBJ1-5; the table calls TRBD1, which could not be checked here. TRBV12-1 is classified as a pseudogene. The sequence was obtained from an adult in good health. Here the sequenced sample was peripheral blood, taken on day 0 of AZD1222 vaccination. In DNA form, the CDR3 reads TGTGCCAGAGGTCGGGACAGAGAACAGCCCCAGCATTTT. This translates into CARGRDREQPQHF.